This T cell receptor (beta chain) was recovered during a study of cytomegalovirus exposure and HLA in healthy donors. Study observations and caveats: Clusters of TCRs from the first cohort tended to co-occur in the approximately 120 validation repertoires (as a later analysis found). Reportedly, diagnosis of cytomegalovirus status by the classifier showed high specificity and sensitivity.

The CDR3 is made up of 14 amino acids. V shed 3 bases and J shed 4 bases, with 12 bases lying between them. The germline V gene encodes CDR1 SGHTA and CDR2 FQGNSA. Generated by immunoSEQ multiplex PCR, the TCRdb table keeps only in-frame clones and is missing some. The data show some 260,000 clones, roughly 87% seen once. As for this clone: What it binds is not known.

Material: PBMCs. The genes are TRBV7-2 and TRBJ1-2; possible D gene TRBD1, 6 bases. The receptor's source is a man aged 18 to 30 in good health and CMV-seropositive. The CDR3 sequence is CASSLQGISYGYTF. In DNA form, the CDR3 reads TGTGCCAGCAGCTTGCAGGGGATCAGCTATGGCTACACCTTC.